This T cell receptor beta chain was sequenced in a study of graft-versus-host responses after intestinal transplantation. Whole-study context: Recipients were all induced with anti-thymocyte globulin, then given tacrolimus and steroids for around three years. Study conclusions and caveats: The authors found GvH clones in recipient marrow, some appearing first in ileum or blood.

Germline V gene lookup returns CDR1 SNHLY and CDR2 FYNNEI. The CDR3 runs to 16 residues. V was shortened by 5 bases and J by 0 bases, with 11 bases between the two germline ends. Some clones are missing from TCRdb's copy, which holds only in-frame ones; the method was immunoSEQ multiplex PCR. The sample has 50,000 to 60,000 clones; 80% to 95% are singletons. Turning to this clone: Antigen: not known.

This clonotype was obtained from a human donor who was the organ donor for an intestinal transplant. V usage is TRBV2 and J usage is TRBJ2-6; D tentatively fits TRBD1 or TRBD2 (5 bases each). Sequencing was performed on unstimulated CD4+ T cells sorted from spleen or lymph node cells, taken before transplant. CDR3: CASSSGRRSGANVLTF. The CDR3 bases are TGTGCCAGCAGTTCGGGGCGACGCTCTGGGGCCAACGTCCTGACTTTC.